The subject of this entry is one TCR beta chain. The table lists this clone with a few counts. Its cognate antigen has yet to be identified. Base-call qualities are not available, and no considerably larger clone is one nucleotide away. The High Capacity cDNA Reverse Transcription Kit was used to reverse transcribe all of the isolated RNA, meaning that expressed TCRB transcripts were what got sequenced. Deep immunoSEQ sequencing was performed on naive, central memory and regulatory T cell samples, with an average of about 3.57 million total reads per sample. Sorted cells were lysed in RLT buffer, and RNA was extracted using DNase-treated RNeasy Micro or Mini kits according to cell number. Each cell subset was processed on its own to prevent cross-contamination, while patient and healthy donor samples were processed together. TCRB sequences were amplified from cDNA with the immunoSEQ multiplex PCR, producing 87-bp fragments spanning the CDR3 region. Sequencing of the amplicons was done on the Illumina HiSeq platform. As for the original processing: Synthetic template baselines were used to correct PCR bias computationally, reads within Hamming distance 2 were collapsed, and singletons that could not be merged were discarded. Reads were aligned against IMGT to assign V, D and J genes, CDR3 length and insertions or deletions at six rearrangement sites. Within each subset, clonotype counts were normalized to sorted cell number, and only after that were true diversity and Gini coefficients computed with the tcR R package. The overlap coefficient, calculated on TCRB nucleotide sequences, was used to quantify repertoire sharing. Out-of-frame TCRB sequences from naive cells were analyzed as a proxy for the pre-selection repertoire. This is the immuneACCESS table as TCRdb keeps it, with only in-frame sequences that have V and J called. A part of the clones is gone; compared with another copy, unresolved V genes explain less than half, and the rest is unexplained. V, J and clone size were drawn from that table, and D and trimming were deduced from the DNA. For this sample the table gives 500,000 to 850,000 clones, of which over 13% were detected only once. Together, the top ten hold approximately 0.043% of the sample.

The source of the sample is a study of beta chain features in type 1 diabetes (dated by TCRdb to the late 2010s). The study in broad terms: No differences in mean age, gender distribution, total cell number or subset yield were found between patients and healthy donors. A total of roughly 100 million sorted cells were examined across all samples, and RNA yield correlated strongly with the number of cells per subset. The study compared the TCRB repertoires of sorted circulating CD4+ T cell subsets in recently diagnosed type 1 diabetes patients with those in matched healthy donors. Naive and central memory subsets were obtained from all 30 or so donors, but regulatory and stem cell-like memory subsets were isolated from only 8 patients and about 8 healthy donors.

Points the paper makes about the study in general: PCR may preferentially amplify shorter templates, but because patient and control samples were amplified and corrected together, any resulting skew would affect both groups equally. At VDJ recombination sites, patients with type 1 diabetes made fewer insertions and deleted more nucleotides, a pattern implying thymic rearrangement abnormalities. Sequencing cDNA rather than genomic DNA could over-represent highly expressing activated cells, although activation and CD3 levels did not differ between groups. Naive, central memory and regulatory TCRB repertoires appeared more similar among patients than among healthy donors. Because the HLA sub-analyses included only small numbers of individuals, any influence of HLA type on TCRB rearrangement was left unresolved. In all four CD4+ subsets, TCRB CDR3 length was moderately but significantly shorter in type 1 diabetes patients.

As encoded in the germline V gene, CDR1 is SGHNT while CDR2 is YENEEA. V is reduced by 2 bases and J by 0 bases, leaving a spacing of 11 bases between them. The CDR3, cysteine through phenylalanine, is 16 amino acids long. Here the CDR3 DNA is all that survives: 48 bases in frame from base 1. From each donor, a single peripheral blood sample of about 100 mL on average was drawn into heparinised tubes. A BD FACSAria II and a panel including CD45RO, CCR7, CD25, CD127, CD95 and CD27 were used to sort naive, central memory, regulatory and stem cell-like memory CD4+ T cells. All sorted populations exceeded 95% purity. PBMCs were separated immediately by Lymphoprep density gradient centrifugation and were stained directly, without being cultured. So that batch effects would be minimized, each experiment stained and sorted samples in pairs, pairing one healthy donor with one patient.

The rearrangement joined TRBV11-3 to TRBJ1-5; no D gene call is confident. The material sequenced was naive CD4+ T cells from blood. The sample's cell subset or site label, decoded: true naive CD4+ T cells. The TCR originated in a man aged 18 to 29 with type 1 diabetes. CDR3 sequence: CASSLRQEYSNQPQHF. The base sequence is TGTGCCAGCAGCTTAAGGCAAGAGTATAGCAATCAGCCCCAGCATTTT.